The clone carrying this T cell receptor beta chain has more than one count but fewer than ten. CDR3 length equals 13 residues. CDR1 is SGHRS, CDR2 YFSETQ, per germline. Trimming left V 5 bases short and J 6 bases short, with 13 bases between. Russia was home to the donors, healthy Caucasian individuals aged roughly 6 to 100. Primers used in a second PCR of about 7 to 12 cycles were a sample-barcoded 5' primer and a J-beta primer mix. TCRdb redid the calling of the 5' RACE reads with MiXCR, one entry per CDR3 protein. The sample lists about 1.5 million distinct CDR3 sequences; roughly 43% were seen once. The data originate from a study of blood T cells in healthy people across ages. Study background: Capturing about one barcoded beta molecule per two T cells was achieved by template switching.

Material for sequencing was blood. J is TRBJ2-3 and V is TRBV5-1; no clear D. The TCR comes from a woman in her late teens or twenties in good health. CDR3 sequence reads: CASRTVVLDTQYF. The CDR3 DNA follows: TGCGCCAGCAGGACGGTGGTGTTGGATACGCAGTATTTT.